Listed below are T cell receptor beta chains from one sample, sequenced in a study of CD8+CD57+ T cells in acquired aplastic anemia. A single record per CDR3 protein comes from TCRdb applying MiXCR to the reads. The sample contains some 170,000 distinct CDR3 sequences, 65% to 75% of which appear only once. The sequencing sample was made of sorted CD4+, CD8+, or CD8+CD57+ T cells (not recorded which) from PBMCs. The source of these receptors is a human donor with aplastic anemia. CDR3s include the opening cysteine and the closing phenylalanine or tryptophan. The order of the fields is CDR3 length, J gene, clone size, V gene, D gene, CDR3 DNA, CDR3 protein. D genes are given only for firm matches. A clone size is listed for some rows: how often the clone was seen (once, few, many), or a class if it is expanded.

>13|TRBJ1-2|-|TRBV9|-
TGTGCCAGCAGCACAGGGACTAGCGGGAGCTACACCTTC
CASSTGTSGSYTF
>13|TRBJ2-1|many|TRBV29-1|-
TGCAGCGTTGTGTGGGTTGCGTATTATGAGCAGTTCTTC
CSVVWVAYYEQFF
>14|TRBJ2-1|-|TRBV24-1|-
TGTGCCACCAGTGCGAGGGGCGAAGCCTCAAAGCAGTTCTTC
CATSARGEASKQFF
>14|TRBJ2-1|-|TRBV10-3|TRBD2
TGTGCCATGAGACTAGCGGGGGACCGGGGTGAGCAGTTCTTC
CAMRLAGDRGEQFF
>15|TRBJ1-2|-|TRBV19|-
TGTGCCAGTAGTATCGATGCGGGGGGCAACTATGGCTACACCTTC
CASSIDAGGNYGYTF
>13|TRBJ2-7|-|TRBV19|TRBD2
TGTGCCAGTAGTTTTCTAGCGGGAGAAAGCGTATACTTC
CASSFLAGESVYF
>13|TRBJ1-3|once|TRBV19|-
TGTGCCAGTAGTCCCTCTGGAGGAAACACCATATATTTT
CASSPSGGNTIYF
>13|TRBJ2-1|-|TRBV4-1|-
TGTGCCAGCAGCCAAGATAGGGGAGGTGAGCAGTTCTTC
CASSQDRGGEQFF
>14|TRBJ1-5|once|TRBV7-2|-
TGTGCCAGCAGCTTAGGCAGGGCGACTCAGCCCCAGCATTTT
CASSLGRATQPQHF
>14|TRBJ2-3|-|TRBV6-4|TRBD1
TGTGCCAGCAGCGCGGACAGGGACACAGATACGCAGTATTTT
CASSADRDTDTQYF
>16|TRBJ1-3|-|TRBV7-9|TRBD1
TGTGCCAGCAGCTCATACGGACAGGTCTCTGGAAACACCATATATTTT
CASSSYGQVSGNTIYF
>15|TRBJ1-5|-|TRBV19|TRBD1
TGTGCCAGTAGCATGGACAGGGGACCCAATCAGCCCCAGCATTTT
CASSMDRGPNQPQHF
>13|TRBJ2-7|-|TRBV7-8|-
TGTGCCAGCAGCTTATTCCCTTCCTACGAGCAGTACTTC
CASSLFPSYEQYF
>15|TRBJ2-2|many|TRBV6-2/TRBV6-3|-
TGTGCCGGTGAATCCGGGACCAGCAACACCGGGGAGCTGTTTTTT
CAGESGTSNTGELFF
>15|TRBJ1-3|-|TRBV7-2|-
TGTGCCAGCAGCTACCTCAGGGACCTAGGAAGCACCATATATTTT
CASSYLRDLGSTIYF
>13|TRBJ2-7|-|TRBV11-2|TRBD2
TGTGCCAGCAGCAAGACTAGCAACTACGAGCAGTACTTC
CASSKTSNYEQYF
>13|TRBJ2-3|-|TRBV5-4|-
TGTGCCAGCAGCCAAGATGGCACAGATACGCAGTATTTT
CASSQDGTDTQYF
>15|TRBJ1-2|-|TRBV7-9|-
TGTGCCAGCAGCCCGAACAGGGTAGTAGCTAAAGGCTACACCTTC
CASSPNRVVAKGYTF
>13|TRBJ1-6|once|TRBV7-7|-
TGTGCTAGCAGTCCAGACCGGGGGCAATCCCTCCACTTT
CASSPDRGQSLHF
>12|TRBJ1-2|-|TRBV7-9|-
TGTGCCAGCAGCGCAGGGTTTTATGGCTACACCTTC
CASSAGFYGYTF
>15|TRBJ2-7|few|TRBV5-6|TRBD2
TGTGCCAGCAGCTCTACCCGGGGGGGCCCGGGGGAGCAGTACTTC
CASSSTRGGPGEQYF
>16|TRBJ2-5|-|TRBV24-1|-
TGTGCCACCAGTGGGCCGGGACAAAACTCGCGGGAGACCCAGTACTTC
CATSGPGQNSRETQYF
>16|TRBJ2-2|-|TRBV5-8|-
TGCGCCAGCAGCGTGGCCCCCTTAGCGAACACCGGGGAGCTGTTTTTT
CASSVAPLANTGELFF
>14|TRBJ2-3|-|TRBV19|-
TGTGCCAGTAGTGTGGACGGTCGCACAGATACGCAGTATTTT
CASSVDGRTDTQYF
>15|TRBJ2-1|-|TRBV9|TRBD2
TGTGCCAGCACTGATAGCGGGAGTTCCTACAATGAGCAGTTCTTC
CASTDSGSSYNEQFF
>12|TRBJ2-1|-|TRBV2|-
TGTGCCAGCAAGCAGGGCGGGAATGAGCAGTTCTTC
CASKQGGNEQFF
>16|TRBJ2-3|-|TRBV9|TRBD2
TGTGCCAGCAGCGTTATTAGCGGGGGGGCATCAGATACGCAGTATTTT
CASSVISGGASDTQYF
>14|TRBJ2-2|-|TRBV2|-
TGTGCCAGCGAGGACGGGGTGAACACCGGGGAGCTGTTTTTT
CASEDGVNTGELFF
>17|TRBJ1-2|-|TRBV20-1|-
TGCAGTGCTAGCCCTTGGGGGCAGAGGGATCCCAACTATGGCTACACCTTC
CSASPWGQRDPNYGYTF
>14|TRBJ2-7|-|TRBV9|-
TGTGCCAGCAGCTTAGGGGTTGACTCCTACGAGCAGTACTTC
CASSLGVDSYEQYF
>15|TRBJ2-3|many|TRBV2|-
TGTGCCAGCAGGGAGACCGATACCCTCACAGATACGCAGTATTTT
CASRETDTLTDTQYF
>12|TRBJ2-3|-|TRBV7-9|-
TGTGCCAGCATCGGGATGGCGGATACGCAGTATTTT
CASIGMADTQYF
>13|TRBJ1-1|-|TRBV10-3|-
TGTGCCATCAGTGAGTCTCCAGGGGATGAAGCTTTCTTT
CAISESPGDEAFF
>15|TRBJ2-7|-|TRBV19|-
TGTGCCAGTAGTAACACCCATTTAAGCTCCTACGAGCAGTACTTC
CASSNTHLSSYEQYF
>14|TRBJ2-1|-|TRBV12-5|-
TGTGCCAGCAGCCCCAGAGGGCTCAGTGATGAGCAGTTCTTC
CASSPRGLSDEQFF
>14|TRBJ2-5|-|TRBV5-1|-
TGCGCCAGCAGCTTGGTTCCGACACAAGAGACCCAGTACTTC
CASSLVPTQETQYF
>14|TRBJ2-5|once|TRBV7-2|-
TGTGCCAGCAGCTTAGCGAGCCTAATGCAGACCCAGTACTTC
CASSLASLMQTQYF
>12|TRBJ2-7|-|TRBV7-8|-
TGTGCCAGCAGCAGACTGGACTACGAGCAGTACTTC
CASSRLDYEQYF
>14|TRBJ1-4|-|TRBV5-1|-
TGCGCCAGCAGCGTGGACACTGACGGGGAAAAACTGTTTTTT
CASSVDTDGEKLFF
>15|TRBJ2-7|few|TRBV10-3|-
TGTGCCATCAGAAGGGGGGAGACAGTTACCTACGAGCAGTACTTC
CAIRRGETVTYEQYF
>13|TRBJ1-5|-|TRBV7-2|-
TGTGCCAGCAGTGGAAGAGGCAATCAGCCCCAGCATTTT
CASSGRGNQPQHF
>12|TRBJ2-5|-|TRBV10-3|TRBD1
TGTGCCATCCGGGACAGGGAACAGACCCAGTACTTC
CAIRDREQTQYF
>15|TRBJ2-1|-|TRBV10-3|-
TGTGCCATCAGTGGGAGTGTGAGCTCCTACAATGAGCAGTTCTTC
CAISGSVSSYNEQFF
>15|TRBJ1-2|few|TRBV10-3|TRBD1
TGTGCCACCGGAGCGACAGGGACACATCGATATGGCTACACCTTC
CATGATGTHRYGYTF
>12|TRBJ2-5|-|TRBV20-1|-
TGCAGTGCTAGTCGTCCAGAAGAAACCCAGTACTTC
CSASRPEETQYF
>16|TRBJ2-5|few|TRBV20-1|TRBD2
TGCAGTGCTAGAGATAGCCTAGCGGGGGTTGTGGAGACCCAGTACTTC
CSARDSLAGVVETQYF
>11|TRBJ1-2|-|TRBV29-1|-
TGCAGCGTTCAAGATAACTATGGCTACACCTTC
CSVQDNYGYTF
>15|TRBJ2-7|-|TRBV5-1|-
TGCGCCAGCAGCTTGGAGGCAGTTGTGACCTACGAGCAGTACTTC
CASSLEAVVTYEQYF
>16|TRBJ2-5|few|TRBV9|-
TGTGCCAGCAGCTCGACCCCCGCTCTCCCTCCCAATGACCAGTACTTC
CASSSTPALPPNDQYF
>16|TRBJ1-6|-|TRBV6-2/TRBV6-3|-
TGTGCCAGCAGTGGTAAACGGACGCGGTTTAATTCACCCCTCCACTTT
CASSGKRTRFNSPLHF
>14|TRBJ2-2|-|TRBV2|-
TGTGCCAGCAAAATGGACCGCAACACCGGGGGGCTGTTTTTT
CASKMDRNTGGLFF
>13|TRBJ1-2|few|TRBV12-3/TRBV12-4|-
TGTGCCAGCAGTAGCCGGGACAACTATGGCTACACCTTC
CASSSRDNYGYTF
>12|TRBJ1-2|few|TRBV19|-
TGTGCCAGTAGTACCGAGGGGGGGCGATACACCTTC
CASSTEGGRYTF
>15|TRBJ2-2|-|TRBV24-1|TRBD2
TGTGCCACCAGTGGCAGCGGGAGATCATCCGGGGAGCTGTTTTTT
CATSGSGRSSGELFF
>16|TRBJ2-7|-|TRBV11-2|TRBD1
TGTGCCAGCAGTCCAGGTTCCGGGACAGGGTTTCCCGAGCAGTACTTC
CASSPGSGTGFPEQYF